This T cell receptor beta chain was recovered during a study of cytomegalovirus exposure and HLA in healthy donors. The CDR3 loop spans 15 amino acids. Germline V CDR1 and CDR2: MNHEY, SMNVEV (reference sequence). Between the trimmed V and J ends, which lost 2 bases and 1 base, there was a span of 6 bases. Concerning this clone itself: No antigen is known for it. This same CDR3 is encoded by further DNA sequences in the sample.

Repertoires were generated with immunoSEQ multiplex PCR, while TCRdb's copy carries only in-frame clones and drops some. This repertoire shows hundreds of thousands of clones, 80% to 95% found once; its top ten account for 3.1%. General study findings and limits: First-cohort TCR clusters tended to co-occur in the approximately 120 validation repertoires, a later analysis found.

The TCR sequence derives from a young woman in good health and CMV-seronegative. The chain combines TRBV27 with TRBJ2-6, with a possible D match to TRBD2 (6 bases). Material for sequencing was PBMCs. This CDR3 is CASSLGGSGANVLTF. The CDR3 nucleotides read TGTGCCAGCAGTTTAGGGGGGTCTGGGGCCAACGTCCTGACTTTC.